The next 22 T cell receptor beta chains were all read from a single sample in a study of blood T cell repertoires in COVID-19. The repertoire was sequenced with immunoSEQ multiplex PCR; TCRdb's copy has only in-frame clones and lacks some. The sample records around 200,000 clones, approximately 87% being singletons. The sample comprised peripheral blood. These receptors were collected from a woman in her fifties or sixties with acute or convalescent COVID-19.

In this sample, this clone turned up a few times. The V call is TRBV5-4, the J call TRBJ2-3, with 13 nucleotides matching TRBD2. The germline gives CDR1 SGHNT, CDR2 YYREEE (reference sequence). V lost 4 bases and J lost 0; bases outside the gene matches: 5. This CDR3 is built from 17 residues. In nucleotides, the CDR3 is TGTGCCAGCAGCAGGAGGACTAGCGGGGGTAGCACAGATACGCAGTATTTT. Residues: CASSRRTSGGSTDTQYF.

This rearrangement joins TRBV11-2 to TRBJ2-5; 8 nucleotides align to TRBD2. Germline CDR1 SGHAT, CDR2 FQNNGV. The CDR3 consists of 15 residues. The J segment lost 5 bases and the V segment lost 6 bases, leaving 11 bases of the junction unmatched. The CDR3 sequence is CASSWRTSWVETQYF. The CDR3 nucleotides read TGTGCCAGCAGTTGGAGGACTAGCTGGGTCGAGACCCAGTACTTC. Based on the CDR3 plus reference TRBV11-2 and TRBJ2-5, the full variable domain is EAGVAQSPRYKIIEKRQSVAFWCNPISGHATLYWYQQILGQGPKLLIQFQNNGVVDDSQLPKDRFSAERLKGVDSTLKIQPAKLEDSAVYLCASSWRTSWVETQYFGPGTRLLVL.

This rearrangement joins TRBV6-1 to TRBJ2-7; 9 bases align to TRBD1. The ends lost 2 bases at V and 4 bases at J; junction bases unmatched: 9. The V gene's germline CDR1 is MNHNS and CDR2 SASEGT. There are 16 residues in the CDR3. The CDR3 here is CASSEWLTGQGYEQYF. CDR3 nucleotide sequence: TGTGCCAGCAGTGAATGGTTGACGGGACAGGGTTACGAGCAGTACTTC.

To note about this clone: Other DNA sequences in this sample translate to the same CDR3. This chain's CDR3 is CASSLTKTAEAFF. Written as DNA, the CDR3 is TGTGCCAGCAGCTTAACGAAGACAGCGGAAGCTTTCTTT. The rearrangement joins TRBV7-3 to TRBJ1-1; a weak D match, TRBD1 (5 bases). CDR1 is SGHTA, CDR2 FQGTGA, per germline. The CDR3 has 13 amino acids. V gave up 0 bases and J gave up 8 bases, with 10 bases separating them.

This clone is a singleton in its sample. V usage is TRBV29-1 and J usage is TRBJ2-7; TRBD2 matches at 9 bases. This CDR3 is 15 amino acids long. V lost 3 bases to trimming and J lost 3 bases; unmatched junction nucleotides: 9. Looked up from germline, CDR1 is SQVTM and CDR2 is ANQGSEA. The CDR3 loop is CSVEKSAGGLYEQYF. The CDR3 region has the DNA TGCAGCGTTGAGAAGAGCGCGGGGGGGCTCTACGAGCAGTACTTC.

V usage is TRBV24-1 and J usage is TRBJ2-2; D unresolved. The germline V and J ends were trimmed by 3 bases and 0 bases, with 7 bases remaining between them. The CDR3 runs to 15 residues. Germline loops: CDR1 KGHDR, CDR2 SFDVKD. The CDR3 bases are TGTGCCACCAGTGATGCGCGCTCGAACACCGGGGAGCTGTTTTTT. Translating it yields CATSDARSNTGELFF.

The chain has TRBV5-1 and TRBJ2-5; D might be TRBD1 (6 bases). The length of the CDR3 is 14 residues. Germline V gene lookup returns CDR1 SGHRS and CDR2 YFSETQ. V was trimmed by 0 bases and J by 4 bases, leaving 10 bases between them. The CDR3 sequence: CASSLDQGLETQYF. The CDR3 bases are TGCGCCAGCAGCTTGGATCAGGGGTTAGAGACCCAGTACTTC.

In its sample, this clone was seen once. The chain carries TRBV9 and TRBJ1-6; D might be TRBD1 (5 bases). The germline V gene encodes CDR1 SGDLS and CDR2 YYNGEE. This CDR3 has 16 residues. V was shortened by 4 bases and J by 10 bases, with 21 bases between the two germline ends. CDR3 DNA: TGTGCCAGCAGCATCATGCCGGGACTTGGTGGGTCACCCCTCCACTTT. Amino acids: CASSIMPGLGGSPLHF.

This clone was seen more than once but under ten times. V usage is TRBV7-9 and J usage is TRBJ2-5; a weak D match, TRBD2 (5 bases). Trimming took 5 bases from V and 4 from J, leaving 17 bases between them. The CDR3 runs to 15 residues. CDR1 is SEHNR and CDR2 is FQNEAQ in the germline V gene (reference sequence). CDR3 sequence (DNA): TGTGCCAGCAGCCCCGGAGGATTTGTGGGAGAGACCCAGTACTTC. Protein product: CASSPGGFVGETQYF. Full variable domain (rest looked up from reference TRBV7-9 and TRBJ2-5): DTGVSQNPRHKITKRGQNVTFRCDPISEHNRLYWYRQTLGQGPEFLTYFQNEAQLEKSRLLSDRFSAERPKGSFSTLEIQRTEQGDSAMYLCASSPGGFVGETQYFGPGTRLLVL.

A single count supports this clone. CDR3 loop: CASSPPWGLYQETQYF. In DNA form, the CDR3 reads TGTGCCAGCAGCCCCCCGTGGGGCCTGTACCAAGAGACCCAGTACTTC. The chain uses TRBV11-3 and TRBJ2-5; D might be TRBD1 (5 bases). Germline V gene data show CDR1 as SGHNT and CDR2 as YENEEA. This CDR3 is 16 amino acids long. Trimming removed 5 bases from V and 0 bases from J, with 16 bases in between.

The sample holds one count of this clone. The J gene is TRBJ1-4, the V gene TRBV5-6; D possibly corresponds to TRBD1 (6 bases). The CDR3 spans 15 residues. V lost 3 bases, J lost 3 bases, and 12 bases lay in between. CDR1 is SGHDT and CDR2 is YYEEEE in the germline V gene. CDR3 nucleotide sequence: TGTGCCAGCAGCTCCAAAGGGGGTTCTAATGAAAAACTGTTTTTT. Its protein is CASSSKGGSNEKLFF. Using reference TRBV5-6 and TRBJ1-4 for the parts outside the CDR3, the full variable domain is DAGVTQSPTHLIKTRGQQVTLRCSPKSGHDTVSWYQQALGQGPQFIFQYYEEEERQRGNFPDRFSGHQFPNYSSELNVNALLLGDSALYLCASSSKGGSNEKLFFGSGTQLSVL.

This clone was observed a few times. The CDR3 protein is CAINLAGGGEQFF. As DNA, the CDR3 is TGTGCCATCAACCTAGCGGGAGGGGGTGAGCAGTTCTTC. The chain employs TRBV10-3 and TRBJ2-1; 12 positions agree with TRBD2. With V trimmed by 7 bases and J by 9 bases, 4 bases remained unmatched. Per germline, CDR1 ENHRY and CDR2 SYGVKD. This CDR3 has 13 amino acids.

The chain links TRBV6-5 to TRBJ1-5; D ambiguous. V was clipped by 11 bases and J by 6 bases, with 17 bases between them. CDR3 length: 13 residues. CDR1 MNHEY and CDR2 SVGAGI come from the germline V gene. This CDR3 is CAGSGGDAQPQHF. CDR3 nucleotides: TGTGCCGGTTCCGGTGGAGATGCTCAGCCCCAGCATTTT.

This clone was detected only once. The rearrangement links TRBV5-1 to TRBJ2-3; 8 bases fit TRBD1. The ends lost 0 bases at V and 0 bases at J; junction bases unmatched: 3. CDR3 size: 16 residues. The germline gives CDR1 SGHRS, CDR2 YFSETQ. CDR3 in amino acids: CASSLDGTGSTDTQYF. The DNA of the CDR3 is TGCGCCAGCAGCTTGGATGGGACAGGCAGCACAGATACGCAGTATTTT.

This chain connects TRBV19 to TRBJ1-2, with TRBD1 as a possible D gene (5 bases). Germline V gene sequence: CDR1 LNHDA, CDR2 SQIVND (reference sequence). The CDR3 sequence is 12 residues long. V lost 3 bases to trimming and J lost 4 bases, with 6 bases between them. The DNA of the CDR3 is TGTGCCAGTAGTATCCAGGGCTATGGCTACACCTTC. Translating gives CASSIQGYGYTF.

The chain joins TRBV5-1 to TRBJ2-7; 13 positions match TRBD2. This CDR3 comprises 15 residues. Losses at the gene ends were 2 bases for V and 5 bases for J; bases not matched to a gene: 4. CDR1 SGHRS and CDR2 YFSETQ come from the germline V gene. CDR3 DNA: TGCGCCAGCAGCTTCGGACTAGCGGGAGCTAACGAGCAGTACTTC. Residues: CASSFGLAGANEQYF. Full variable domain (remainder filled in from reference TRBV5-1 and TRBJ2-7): KAGVTQTPRYLIKTRGQQVTLSCSPISGHRSVSWYQQTPGQGLQFLFEYFSETQRNKGNFPGRFSGRQFSNSRSEMNVSTLELGDSALYLCASSFGLAGANEQYFGPGTRLTVT.

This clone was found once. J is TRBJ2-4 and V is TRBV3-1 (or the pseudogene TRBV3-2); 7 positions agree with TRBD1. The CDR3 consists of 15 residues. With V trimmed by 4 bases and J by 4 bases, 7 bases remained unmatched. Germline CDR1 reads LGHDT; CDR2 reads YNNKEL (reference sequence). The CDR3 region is CASSPLGTVKNIQYF. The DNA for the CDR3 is TGTGCCAGCAGCCCACTAGGGACAGTTAAAAACATTCAGTACTTC.

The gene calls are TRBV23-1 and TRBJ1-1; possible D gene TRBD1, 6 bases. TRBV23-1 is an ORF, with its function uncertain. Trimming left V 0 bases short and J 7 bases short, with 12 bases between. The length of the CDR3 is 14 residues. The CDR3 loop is CASSQSIRGSEAFF. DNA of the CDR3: TGCGCCAGCAGTCAATCGATCAGGGGTAGTGAAGCTTTCTTT.

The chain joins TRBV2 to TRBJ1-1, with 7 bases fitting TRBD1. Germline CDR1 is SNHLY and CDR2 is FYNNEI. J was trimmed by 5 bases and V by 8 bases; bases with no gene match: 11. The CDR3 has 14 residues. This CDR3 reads CASRTGQGGTEAFF. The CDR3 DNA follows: TGTGCCAGCCGGACGGGCCAGGGGGGTACTGAAGCTTTCTTT.

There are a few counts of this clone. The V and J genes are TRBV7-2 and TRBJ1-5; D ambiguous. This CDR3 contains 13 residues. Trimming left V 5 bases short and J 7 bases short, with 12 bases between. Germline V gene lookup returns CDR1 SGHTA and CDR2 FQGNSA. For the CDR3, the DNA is TGTGCCAGCAGCCCTAATAACGTCCAGCCCCAGCATTTT. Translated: CASSPNNVQPQHF.

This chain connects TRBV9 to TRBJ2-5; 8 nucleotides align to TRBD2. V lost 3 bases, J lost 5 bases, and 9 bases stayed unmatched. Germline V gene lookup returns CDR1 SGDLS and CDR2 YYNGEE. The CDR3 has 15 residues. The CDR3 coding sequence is TGTGCCAGCAGCGCCCGGGGGGGCAGTTTGGAGACCCAGTACTTC. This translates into CASSARGGSLETQYF. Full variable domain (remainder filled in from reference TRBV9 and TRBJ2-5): DSGVTQTPKHLITATGQRVTLRCSPRSGDLSVYWYQQSLDQGLQFLIQYYNGEERAKGNILERFSAQQFPDLHSELNLSSLELGDSALYFCASSARGGSLETQYFGPGTRLLVL.

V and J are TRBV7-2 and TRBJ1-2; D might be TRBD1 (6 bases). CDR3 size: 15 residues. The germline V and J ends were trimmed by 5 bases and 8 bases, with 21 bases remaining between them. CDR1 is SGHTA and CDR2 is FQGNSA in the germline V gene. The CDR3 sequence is CASSTGTIGGSGYTF. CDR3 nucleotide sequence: TGTGCCAGCAGCACAGGGACTATCGGGGGTAGCGGCTACACCTTC.